These 13 T cell receptor beta chains were all obtained from the same sample, sequenced in a study of T-cell reconstitution after alpha-beta-depleted transplantation in children. Study findings and constraints: The authors attributed T-cell counts and diversity one year after transplant mostly to newly produced T cells.

Antigens of these TCRs are unknown. Unique molecular identifiers featured in how the TCRbeta library was prepared. TCRdb independently ran MiXCR on the PCR reads; one entry per CDR3 protein. The sample has about 300,000 distinct CDR3 sequences; just over 7.5% are singletons. This sample comprised peripheral blood, obtained 360 days after TCRalphabeta/CD19-depleted stem cell transplant. All receptors derive from a female patient under 10 years old who had a stem cell transplant for Fanconi anemia, so the T cells may come from the graft donor.

This clonotype was found many times. The chain is built from TRBV28 and TRBJ2-2; 11 nucleotides align to TRBD1. V gave up 4 bases and J gave up 7 bases; unmatched junction bases: 8. Germline values: CDR1 MDHEN, CDR2 SYDVKM. The CDR3 covers 16 residues. CDR3: CASSSSGQGEGGELFF. Here the CDR3 DNA reads TGTGCCAGCAGTTCCTCGGGACAGGGGGAAGGCGGGGAGCTGTTTTTT.

This clonotype appeared a few times. This sequence joins TRBV6-5 and TRBJ1-4; 7 nucleotides align to TRBD1. There are 16 residues in the CDR3. CDR1 MNHEY and CDR2 SVGAGI come from the germline V gene. Losses at the gene ends were 2 bases for V and 8 bases for J; bases not matched to a gene: 11. CDR3 sequence: CASSYRNRGIGEKLFF. CDR3 sequence (DNA): TGTGCCAGCAGTTACAGAAACAGGGGTATAGGGGAAAAACTGTTTTTT.

The CDR3 bases are TGTGCCAGCAGCTTAGGGACTAGCGGGATCTCTGGGGCCAACGTCCTGACTTTC. Translated: CASSLGTSGISGANVLTF. The gene calls are TRBV13 and TRBJ2-6; 11 nucleotides match TRBD2. With V trimmed by 0 bases and J by 0 bases, 1 base remained unmatched. The CDR3 totals 18 residues. Germline CDR1 reads PRHDT; CDR2 reads FYEKMQ (reference sequence).

This clonotype was observed a handful of times. This may arise from a read error, as a much more abundant clone is one base away. This chain uses TRBV3-1 with TRBJ2-1; 7 bases match TRBD1. Germline V CDR1 and CDR2: LGHDT, YNNKEL (reference sequence). The trim removed 8 bases at V and 2 bases at J, leaving 9 bases unmatched. The CDR3 covers 15 residues. The CDR3 bases are TGTGCCAGCTGCCTTGCCGGGACAGCCTACAATGAGCAGTTCTTC. Protein product: CASCLAGTAYNEQFF.

This clonotype was seen many times. The chain is built from TRBV10-3 and TRBJ2-1; possible D gene TRBD1, 5 bases. The CDR3 is made up of 16 amino acids. The germline V and J ends were trimmed by 5 bases and 0 bases, with 14 bases remaining between them. Germline V CDR1 and CDR2: ENHRY, SYGVKD. CDR3 nucleotide sequence: TGTGCCATCAGTTTTCCGGCAGGGAACTCCTACAATGAGCAGTTCTTC. It encodes CAISFPAGNSYNEQFF.

This clonotype was counted at least ten times. The CDR3 sequence: CASSQARGVGGGYEQYF. For the CDR3, the DNA is TGCGCCAGCAGCCAGGCAAGGGGGGTAGGAGGGGGCTACGAGCAGTACTTC. The genes are TRBV4-3 and TRBJ2-7, with D tentatively TRBD1 or TRBD2 (6 bases each). Germline lookup yields CDR1 LGHNA and CDR2 YSLEER. Deletions cut 3 bases from V and 3 bases from J, with 21 bases between. The CDR3 consists of 17 residues.

The table lists this clonotype with many counts. The J gene is TRBJ2-3, the V gene TRBV7-3; 8 bases fit TRBD2. The CDR3 loop spans 16 amino acids. Trimming cost V 7 bases and J 2 bases; bases outside gene matches: 11. Germline CDR1 SGHTA, CDR2 FQGTGA. CDR3 sequence reads: CASTPGTRGLTDTQYF. CDR3 DNA sequence: TGTGCCAGCACCCCCGGGACTAGGGGCCTCACAGATACGCAGTATTTT.

The chain combines TRBV4-1 with TRBJ2-7, with D tentatively TRBD1 or TRBD2 (5 bases each). The germline V gene has CDR1 MGHRA and CDR2 YSYEKL. Trimming shortened V by 4 bases and J by 5 bases, and 12 bases separated the two germline ends. The CDR3 totals 13 residues. This CDR3 reads CASSRDDLDEQYF. CDR3 nucleotides: TGCGCCAGCAGCCGGGACGATTTGGACGAGCAGTACTTC.

This clonotype has ten or more counts. The chain recombines TRBV4-2 with TRBJ1-2; D is unclear. The CDR3 has 14 residues. V was cut by 0 bases and J by 4 bases, with 9 bases left in between. From germline, CDR1 is LGHNA and CDR2 YNFKEQ. As DNA, the CDR3 is TGTGCCAGCAGCCAAGATCCGGCTACCTATGGCTACACCTTC. The encoded protein is CASSQDPATYGYTF.

This clonotype appeared many times. This chain uses TRBV20-1 with TRBJ1-5; tentative D call: TRBD1 (5 bases). Deletions cut 5 bases from V and 4 bases from J, with 15 bases between. This CDR3 contains 14 residues. Germline-derived CDR1 and CDR2 are DFQATT and SNEGSKA (reference sequence). The CDR3 sequence is CSAGDGRINQPQHF. The CDR3 DNA reads as TGCAGTGCTGGGGACGGTCGGATAAATCAGCCCCAGCATTTT.

This clonotype showed up just a few times. The chain combines TRBV10-2 with TRBJ2-6; D is uncertain. Germline V gives CDR1 WSHSY, CDR2 SAAADI. CDR3 length equals 12 residues. Trimming left V 3 bases short and J 4 bases short, with 1 base between. The CDR3 loop is CASSEGANVLTF. The CDR3 DNA is TGCGCCAGCAGTGAAGGGGCCAACGTCCTGACTTTC.

This clonotype was detected many times. The chain links TRBV6-2 or TRBV6-3 to TRBJ1-1; D unresolved. Germline values: CDR1 MNHEY, CDR2 SVGEGT. Trimming took 3 bases from V and 0 from J, leaving 11 bases between them. This CDR3 region has 15 residues. This CDR3 reads CASSYLSFLNTEAFF. CDR3 DNA sequence: TGTGCCAGCAGTTATTTATCCTTCTTGAACACTGAAGCTTTCTTT.

There are a few counts of this clonotype. The rearrangement joins TRBV5-4 to TRBJ2-2; 7 nucleotides agree with TRBD1. The CDR3 sequence is 14 residues long. CDR1 is SGHNT and CDR2 is YYREEE in the germline V gene (reference sequence). J was trimmed by 3 bases and V by 10 bases; bases with no gene match: 9. The chain's CDR3 is CAWTGRRYTGELFF. In DNA, the CDR3 is TGTGCCTGGACAGGCCGTCGGTACACCGGGGAGCTGTTTTTT.